Sequencing of this TCR beta chain was carried out in a study of regulatory T cells in long-lasting Graves disease. iRepertoire HTBI primers and Arm-PCR of CDR3 regions built TCR beta libraries. TCRdb itself ran the multiplex PCR reads through MiXCR, one entry per CDR3 protein. The sample lists about 400,000 distinct CDR3 sequences; about 14% were seen once. This clonotype was detected many times. This CDR3 region has 17 residues. V lost 4 bases, J lost 2 bases, and 17 bases lay in between. Per the germline V gene, CDR1 is SGHTA and CDR2 is FQGTGA. Noted time point: newly diagnosed GD, antithyroid drugs for less than 3 months. With RNA extracted from PBMCs as input, the TCR library was made.

The chain links TRBV7-3 to TRBJ2-2; D is unclear. The sequence was obtained from a female donor with Graves disease. Sequenced material: peripheral blood mononuclear cells (PBMCs), taken at new diagnosis, from a patient treated with antithyroid drugs. The DNA of the CDR3 is TGTGCCAGCAGCTCGACCCCACCAACAGCTAACACCGGGGAGCTGTTTTTT. Encoded protein: CASSSTPPTANTGELFF.